This is a list of T cell receptor beta chains from one sample in a study of T-cell memory formation after mild COVID-19. TCRdb itself ran the 5' RACE reads through MiXCR, one entry per CDR3 protein. This table has around 250,000 distinct CDR3 sequences, roughly 16% appearing once. Sample: PBMCs or a T cell subset sorted from them (not recorded which). These receptors were collected from a man in his late teens or twenties who had mild COVID-19 (a few samples of this study predate the infection). Cell type and time point are not known. Each CDR3 is given with its conserved first and last residue. Each record gives: clone size, V gene, D gene, J gene, CDR3 DNA, CDR3 protein. The D gene is left open where the match is weak. The size entry is marked missing in some rows and otherwise reads once, few, many or a size class.

NA	TRBV4-2	NA	TRBJ2-3	TGTGCCAGCAGCCAAGAGTCGACGGAAGATACGCAGTATTTT	CASSQESTEDTQYF
few	TRBV28	NA	TRBJ1-5	TGTGCCAGCAAAATGGGAGTTAGTCATCAGCCCCAGCATTTT	CASKMGVSHQPQHF
few	TRBV28	TRBD1	TRBJ2-5	TGTGCCAGCAGGATCCATATGGGACAGGTTAAAGAGACCCAGTACTTC	CASRIHMGQVKETQYF
few	TRBV5-1	TRBD2	TRBJ2-1	TGCGCCAGCAGCTTGCGGGGGGGCCGCGATGAGCAGTTCTTC	CASSLRGGRDEQFF
NA	TRBV5-1	TRBD1	TRBJ1-2	TGCGCCAGCAGCTGGCTCCGGGGACAGGGGAACTATGGCTACACCTTC	CASSWLRGQGNYGYTF
NA	TRBV4-2	TRBD2	TRBJ2-5	TGTGCCAGCAGCCAAGGAACTAGCGGGGCTGGGTACGCAGAGACCCAGTACTTC	CASSQGTSGAGYAETQYF
few	TRBV7-3	NA	TRBJ2-1	TGTGCCAGCAGCGTGGACTATGGGGAGCAGTTCTTC	CASSVDYGEQFF
NA	TRBV12-3/TRBV12-4	NA	TRBJ2-2	TGTGCCAGCAGTTTAGAACCCGGGGAGCTGTTTTTT	CASSLEPGELFF
few	TRBV6-2/TRBV6-3	NA	TRBJ2-1	TGTGCCAGCGTGAGGAACGGCCACAATGAGCAGTTCTTC	CASVRNGHNEQFF
few	TRBV29-1	NA	TRBJ2-7	TGCAGCGTTGCTCCGGACAGACTTTACGAGCAGTACTTC	CSVAPDRLYEQYF
NA	TRBV20-1	NA	TRBJ2-1	TGCAGTGCTACGGGGCAGTCCCCCCCCAATGAGCAGTTCTTC	CSATGQSPPNEQFF
few	TRBV7-9	NA	TRBJ2-1	TGTGCCAGCAGCTTTGCTGTGAGCTCCTACAATGAGCAGTTCTTC	CASSFAVSSYNEQFF
NA	TRBV19	TRBD1	TRBJ1-1	TGTGCCAGTAGAGCCGACAGGGCGGGGGTTTCCGCTTTCTTT	CASRADRAGVSAFF
few	TRBV4-3	TRBD2	TRBJ2-3	TGCGCCAGCAGCCAAGATACCGCTAGCGGGGTGACAGATACGCAGTATTTT	CASSQDTASGVTDTQYF
once	TRBV20-1	TRBD2	TRBJ2-3	TGCAGTGCTCGGTTAGCGGGGACTAGCACAGATACGCAGTATTTT	CSARLAGTSTDTQYF
NA	TRBV11-2	TRBD2	TRBJ2-1	TGTGCCAGCAGTTTTGGACTAGCGGGGGGGTACAATGAGCAGTTCTTC	CASSFGLAGGYNEQFF
NA	TRBV15	NA	TRBJ2-3	TGTGCCACCAGCAGAGATCACATCGCCCTCGGGGATACGCAGTATTTT	CATSRDHIALGDTQYF
few	TRBV3-1	TRBD2	TRBJ2-2	TGTGCCAGCAGCCAAGATCCCCTAGCGGGGCCGAACACCGGGGAGCTGTTTTTT	CASSQDPLAGPNTGELFF
few	TRBV7-9	NA	TRBJ2-7	TGTGCCAGCACCCCAGTTGGCTCCTACGAGCAGTACTTC	CASTPVGSYEQYF
NA	TRBV6-6	NA	TRBJ1-5	TGTGCCAGCAGACAAGTGGGTTTCGCCCAGCATTTT	CASRQVGFAQHF
NA	TRBV5-4	NA	TRBJ2-5	TGTGCCAGCAGCCGTACCGGTCCGCAAGAGACCCAGTACTTC	CASSRTGPQETQYF
NA	TRBV20-1	NA	TRBJ2-5	TGCAGTGCTAGATGGGGAGAAGAGACCCAGTACTTC	CSARWGEETQYF
NA	TRBV9	TRBD2	TRBJ2-7	TGTGCCAGCAGCCCCCGAGGGACTAGCGGGGGGCCTTGGGGTTACGAGCAGTACTTC	CASSPRGTSGGPWGYEQYF
NA	TRBV6-1	TRBD1	TRBJ2-1	TGTGCCAGCAGTGAAGCGCCCGGGACAGGGTACGTGAATGAGCAGTTCTTC	CASSEAPGTGYVNEQFF
NA	TRBV4-1	TRBD1	TRBJ1-2	TGTGCCAGCAGCCAGGGGGGGGGAGACTATGGCTACACCTTC	CASSQGGGDYGYTF
NA	TRBV28	NA	TRBJ2-3	TGTGCCAGCAGTTCCGGAACCACAGATACGCAGTATTTT	CASSSGTTDTQYF
NA	TRBV7-2	NA	TRBJ1-1	TGTGCCAGCAGCTTTTATCGGGGGATCGACACTGAAGCTTTCTTT	CASSFYRGIDTEAFF
NA	TRBV7-9	NA	TRBJ1-1	TGTGCCAGCCGACCCGAGGGGGGGCGGGCTTTCTTT	CASRPEGGRAFF